This T cell receptor beta chain was recovered during a study of response to subunit inactivated influenza vaccine. Study-wide points: That few new T cells are recruited by each seasonal influenza vaccination was the authors' suggestion.

Via MiXCR, TCRdb re-called the RT-PCR reads, giving one row per CDR3 protein. Of 500,000 or so distinct CDR3 sequences in the sample, over 9.5% are singletons; the top ten hold approximately 12%. The CDR3 is 16 residues long. The V gene lost 6 bases and the J gene lost 5 bases, with 25 bases spanning the gap. Germline assignment: CDR1 DFQATT and CDR2 SNEGSKA (reference sequence). On this clonotype: What it binds is not known.

The rearrangement links TRBV20-1 to TRBJ2-5; the D gene is possibly TRBD2 (7 bases). The clonotype comes from a man aged 50 to 59 who received an inactivated influenza vaccine. Here the sequenced sample was PBMCs from blood, taken 40 to 50 days after vaccination. The CDR3 protein is CSAPLGVTRGGETQYF. CDR3 DNA: TGCAGTGCCCCCCTGGGGGTGACTAGGGGGGGGGAGACCCAGTACTTC.